Given below is one T cell receptor (beta chain) in context. Trimming stripped 0 bases from V and 0 bases from J, with 20 bases between. The V gene's germline CDR1 is SGHDN and CDR2 FVKESK. The CDR3 consists of 19 residues. The data are from a study of pediatric ulcerative colitis. Assay used: immunoSEQ multiplex PCR; TCRdb lists only in-frame clones, some missing. The profile shows more than 50,000 clones, around four fifths of them singletons. The receptor was isolated from a boy aged 5-17 years with moderate ulcerative colitis. The chain links TRBV14 to TRBJ1-1, with no clear D. Source material: blood. CDR3 sequence: CASSQDETGGFYMNTEAFF. The CDR3 DNA follows: TGTGCCAGCAGCCAAGACGAGACGGGAGGGTTTTACATGAACACTGAAGCTTTCTTT.